These 11 T cell receptor beta chains originate from one sample sequenced in a study of blood T cell repertoires in COVID-19. TCRdb's table, derived via immunoSEQ multiplex PCR, lists solely in-frame clones and lacks some. The profile shows fewer than 200,000 clones, around nine tenths of them singletons. Input material: peripheral blood. These receptors all come from a woman aged 70-85 years with COVID-19, enrolled during active disease.

This chain uses TRBV6-5 with TRBJ2-7; TRBD1 is a possible D gene (6 bases). The CDR3 extends over 15 amino acids. V lost 0 bases, J lost 3 bases, and 12 bases lay in between. Germline loops: CDR1 MNHEY, CDR2 SVGAGI. CDR3 in DNA: TGTGCCAGCAGTTACTCGAGGACAGAAAACTACGAGCAGTACTTC. It yields the protein CASSYSRTENYEQYF.

This rearrangement joins TRBV29-1 to TRBJ2-7; 9 bases line up with TRBD2. Germline V lookup: CDR1 SQVTM, CDR2 ANQGSEA. The CDR3 is 14 amino acids. After removal of 5 bases from V and 5 bases from J, the junction contained 10 bases not matched to a gene. CDR3 bases: TGCAGCGTTTCCGAGAGTAGCGGGAGCCACGAGCAGTACTTC. Amino acid sequence: CSVSESSGSHEQYF.

The rearrangement links TRBV12-3 or TRBV12-4 to TRBJ2-7, with D possibly TRBD1 on 6 matching bases. Trimming removed 3 bases from V and 1 base from J, with 7 bases in between. The CDR3 spans 13 residues. The CDR3 loop is CASSFQGSYEQYF. The CDR3 coding sequence is TGTGCCAGCAGTTTTCAGGGGTCCTACGAGCAGTACTTC.

This clone was seen only a few times. The chain has TRBV27 and TRBJ1-3, with D hard to call. The CDR3 totals 13 residues. From germline, CDR1 is MNHEY and CDR2 SMNVEV (reference sequence). V was clipped by 5 bases and J by 0 bases, with 5 bases between them. The CDR3 here is CASSPSSGNTIYF. The CDR3 nucleotides are TGTGCCAGCAGTCCCAGCTCTGGAAACACCATATATTTT.

The sample holds a few counts of this clone. This chain connects TRBV6-1 to TRBJ1-6, with TRBD1 identical over 8 bases. The length of the CDR3 is 15 residues. Trimming cost V 3 bases and J 9 bases; bases outside gene matches: 7. The germline V gene encodes CDR1 MNHNS and CDR2 SASEGT. The CDR3 region is CASSENRGRGSPLHF. CDR3 DNA sequence: TGTGCCAGCAGTGAGAACAGGGGGAGGGGTTCACCCCTCCACTTT.

The chain joins TRBV7-6 to TRBJ2-3, with a weak D call TRBD2 (5 bases). Trimming took 7 bases from V and 3 from J, leaving 17 bases between them. Germline V CDR1 and CDR2: SGHVS, FNYEAQ. The CDR3 length is 15 residues. In DNA, the CDR3 is TGTGCCAGCAACCCGACCCCAGCGGCTACAGATACGCAGTATTTT. Translation: CASNPTPAATDTQYF.

This chain joins TRBV7-3 and TRBJ1-1; TRBD1 matches 11 bases. With 3 bases clipped from V and 2 bases from J, the junction kept 2 bases outside the gene matches. The CDR3 is 15 residues long. The germline V gene has CDR1 SGHTA and CDR2 FQGTGA. The CDR3 coding sequence is TGTGCCAGCAGCTTTGGGACAGGGGGTAACACTGAAGCTTTCTTT. Translation: CASSFGTGGNTEAFF. Based on the CDR3 plus reference TRBV7-3 and TRBJ1-1, the full variable domain is GAGVSQTPSNKVTEKGKYVELRCDPISGHTALYWYRQSLGQGPEFLIYFQGTGAADDSGLPNDRFFAVRPEGSVSTLKIQRTERGDSAVYLCASSFGTGGNTEAFFGQGTRLTVV.

The chain's CDR3 is CASSLGTGQETQYF. The DNA of the CDR3 is TGTGCCAGCAGCTTAGGGACAGGACAAGAGACCCAGTACTTC. The rearrangement uses TRBV7-9 and TRBJ2-5; 7 bases fit TRBD1. The CDR3 is 14 amino acids. V lost 1 base, J lost 2 bases, and 1 base stayed unmatched. Germline lookup yields CDR1 SEHNR and CDR2 FQNEAQ (reference sequence).

The chain carries TRBV10-3 and TRBJ2-1; weak D call: TRBD1 (6 bases). The germline CDR1 and CDR2 sequences are ENHRY and SYGVKD. The CDR3 is 12 amino acids. V was pared by 9 bases and J by 9 bases, with 15 bases between. CDR3: CAISWSDSEQFF. CDR3 bases: TGTGCCATTTCGTGGTCGGACAGTGAGCAGTTCTTC.

This clone came up a few times. The gene calls are TRBV6-5 and TRBJ1-3; 11 bases map to TRBD1. CDR1 is MNHEY and CDR2 is SVGAGI in the germline V gene. Trimming removed 4 bases from V and 7 bases from J; junction bases left unmatched: 6. CDR3 length: 15 amino acids. In DNA, the CDR3 is TGTGCCAGCAGTTCGGGACAGGGGGTCGGTAACACCATATATTTT. Amino acid sequence: CASSSGQGVGNTIYF.

V usage is TRBV7-8 and J usage is TRBJ1-5; D is unclear. The CDR3 runs to 14 residues. The germline V gene has CDR1 SGHVS and CDR2 FQNEAQ. V lost 1 base and J lost 7, with 11 bases in between. CDR3 in DNA: TGTGCCAGCAGCTTAGGTCGGTTCAAACAGCCCCAGCATTTT. This encodes CASSLGRFKQPQHF.